The entry below describes one T cell receptor (beta chain). Its cognate antigen is unknown. Trimming removed 5 bases from V and 7 bases from J; junction bases left unmatched: 5. The CDR3 is made up of 14 amino acids. Germline V gene data show CDR1 as SNHLY and CDR2 as FYNNEI. This record belongs to a study of Graves' ophthalmopathy and Graves' hyperthyroidism. Study results and caveats: Between ophthalmopathy and stable hyperthyroidism, a 13-signature model drew a separation with 87.88% sensitivity and over 80% specificity. The authors also found most expanded thyroid clonotypes above 0.001 frequency in blood.

Amplification from RNA transcripts yielded the TCR beta CDR3 regions. Second-round multiplex PCR came after a first-round RT-PCR that employed HTBI primers. TCRdb independently ran MiXCR on the multiplex PCR reads; one entry per CDR3 protein. The data hold 600,000 to 950,000 distinct CDR3 sequences, with roughly 40% observed a single time. Other autoimmune disease, uncontrolled infection, pregnancy and lactation led to exclusion. It was on clinical symptoms, serum thyroxine, TRAb, thyroid ultrasound and orbital computed tomography that diagnosis relied. The sequence derives from an adult man with Graves' ophthalmopathy. The rearrangement uses TRBV2 and TRBJ1-1, with 12 bases aligning to TRBD1. Material for sequencing was peripheral blood. CDR3 sequence reads: CASSPGTGGSEAFF. CDR3 DNA: TGTGCCAGCAGTCCGGGGACAGGGGGCAGTGAAGCTTTCTTT.